The 10 T cell receptor beta chains presented below share a single source sample, sequenced in a study of blood T cells in healthy people across ages. A sample-barcoded 5' primer and a J-beta primer mix were used in a second PCR of roughly 7 to 12 cycles. Each CDR3 protein gets one entry after TCRdb re-called the 5' RACE reads with MiXCR. Seen here are some 760,000 distinct CDR3 sequences, roughly 25% observed once, and the top ten hold more than 8%. These data also formed part of another study, on T cells of mothers and their children.

The specimen was blood. The receptors shown here come from a boy younger than 18 in good health.

As concerns this clonotype: At one boundary the junction diverges from the germline segment, which might be a read error. The genes are TRBV7-9 and TRBJ2-3; no reliable D call. Germline CDR1 and CDR2: SEHNR and FQNEAQ (reference sequence). The CDR3 extends over 12 amino acids. The CDR3 region is CACSPAPDTQYF. The CDR3 region has the DNA TGTGCCTGCAGCCCTGCCCCAGATACGCAGTATTTT. The full variable domain, its missing parts supplied by reference TRBV7-9 and TRBJ2-3, is DTGVSQNPRHKITKRGQNVTFRCDPISEHNRLYWYRQTLGQGPEFLTYFQNEAQLEKSRLLSDRFSAERPKGSFSTLEIQRTEQGDSAMYLCACSPAPDTQYFGPGTRLTVL.

The chain has TRBV6-2 or TRBV6-3 and TRBJ2-5; D remains unclear. This CDR3 spans 12 amino acids. CDR1 is MNHEY and CDR2 is SVGEGT in the germline V gene. Trimming removed 5 bases from V and 5 bases from J, with 9 bases in between. Here the CDR3 reads CASSPSTETQYF. CDR3 nucleotides: TGTGCCAGCAGTCCCTCAACGGAGACCCAGTACTTC.

The chain joins TRBV6-2 or TRBV6-3 to TRBJ2-3, with 8 bases aligning to TRBD2. Germline trimming cut 4 bases from V and 2 bases from J; bases unmatched to any gene: 11. Germline V gene data show CDR1 as MNHEY and CDR2 as SVGEGT. The CDR3 totals 17 residues. CDR3 loop: CASSSQLAAQTTDTQYF. The CDR3 DNA reads as TGTGCCAGCAGTTCTCAACTAGCGGCCCAAACCACAGATACGCAGTATTTT.

The chain combines TRBV27 with TRBJ2-5; TRBD1 aligns across 8 bases. The ends lost 7 bases at V and 4 bases at J; junction bases unmatched: 11. CDR3 length: 15 residues. Germline V gives CDR1 MNHEY, CDR2 SMNVEV (reference sequence). CDR3 sequence: CASNILPGQVETQYF. The CDR3 nucleotides are TGTGCCAGCAACATCCTGCCGGGACAGGTAGAGACCCAGTACTTC.

This chain uses TRBV29-1 with TRBJ2-3, with D hard to call. Deletions cut 3 bases from V and 1 base from J, with 11 bases between. This CDR3 region has 14 residues. CDR1 and CDR2 from the germline V gene are SQVTM and ANQGSEA. The CDR3: CSVDSGLGTDTQYF. In DNA, the CDR3 is TGCAGCGTTGACTCCGGGTTGGGCACAGATACGCAGTATTTT.

This clonotype appeared a few times. J is TRBJ1-5 and V is TRBV3-1; 9 positions agree with TRBD1. Germline CDR1 reads LGHDT; CDR2 reads YNNKEL (reference sequence). V was pared by 4 bases and J by 4 bases, with 2 bases of the junction left unmatched. The CDR3 is made up of 14 amino acids. The CDR3 loop is CASSRTGVNQPQHF. The CDR3 DNA sequence: TGTGCCAGCAGCCGGACAGGGGTGAATCAGCCCCAGCATTTT.

This clonotype was found a few times. CDR3 DNA: TGTGCCAGCAGCCATCGAACGGCCAGCTCCTACAATGAGCAGTTCTTC. This sequence encodes CASSHRTASSYNEQFF. The chain couples TRBV14 to TRBJ2-1, with unresolved D. The CDR3 loop spans 16 amino acids. The germline gives CDR1 SGHDN, CDR2 FVKESK. The V gene lost 3 bases and the J gene lost 0 bases, with 12 bases spanning the gap.

This clonotype was counted between two and nine times. The chain uses TRBV20-1 and TRBJ2-5, with D perhaps TRBD1 (5 bases). This CDR3 region has 13 residues. The V gene lost 6 bases and the J gene lost 2 bases, with 13 bases spanning the gap. Germline loops: CDR1 DFQATT, CDR2 SNEGSKA (reference sequence). The CDR3 DNA reads TGCAGTGCAAGACAGAGAGCTCAAGAGACCCAGTACTTC. Translating gives CSARQRAQETQYF.

This clonotype was observed a handful of times. V is TRBV6-1 and J is TRBJ2-7; tentatively, D is TRBD2 (5 bases). The J call may be faulty, since TRBJ2-1 better matches the DNA end. The CDR3 runs 12 residues. Germline V lookup: CDR1 MNHNS, CDR2 SASEGT. CDR3 region: CASREPRDEQFF. Here the CDR3 DNA reads TGTGCCAGCAGGGAACCGCGGGATGAGCAGTTCTTC.

V gene TRBV20-1 combines with J gene TRBJ2-5; 12 bases agree with TRBD2. Germline loops: CDR1 DFQATT, CDR2 SNEGSKA (reference sequence). The V gene end was trimmed by 2 bases and the J gene end by 5 bases; junction bases not matched to a gene: 12. CDR3 length: 17 residues. CDR3 DNA sequence: TGCAGTGCTAGACCCGGACTAGCGGGGTTCCTAAGGGAGACCCAGTACTTC. As protein: CSARPGLAGFLRETQYF.